Each of the 10 T cell receptor beta chains below was sequenced from the same sample in a study of CD8 T cells in Susac syndrome. With random hexamers, reverse transcription was performed on about 0.5 to 1 ug of RNA. TCRdb re-called the immunoSEQ multiplex PCR reads with MiXCR, one entry per CDR3 protein. The table records more than 85,000 distinct CDR3 sequences, about 93% of them present only once. Sample: CD4+ T cells from PBMCs. The receptors derive from a human donor with Susac syndrome.

V is TRBV27 and J is TRBJ1-4; no clear D. Germline assignment: CDR1 MNHEY and CDR2 SMNVEV (reference sequence). CDR3 length: 14 residues. V shed 4 bases and J shed 3 bases, with 9 bases lying between them. The CDR3 spells CASSSETANEKLFF. CDR3 bases: TGTGCCAGCAGTTCTGAGACGGCTAATGAAAAACTGTTTTTT. Drawing the rest from reference TRBV27 and TRBJ1-4, the complete variable domain is EAQVTQNPRYLITVTGKKLTVTCSQNMNHEYMSWYRQDPGLGLRQIYYSMNVEVTDKGDVPEGYKVSRKEKRNFPLILESPSPNQTSLYFCASSSETANEKLFFGSGTQLSVL.

This clonotype was seen only once. The rearrangement uses TRBV7-3 and TRBJ2-7; D not resolved. The CDR3 has 16 residues. The V and J ends lost 2 bases and 3 bases respectively, with 17 bases between them. The germline CDR1 and CDR2 sequences are SGHTA and FQGTGA. The CDR3 spells CASSLLDGTRFYEQYF. The CDR3 nucleotides read TGTGCCAGCAGCTTATTGGACGGCACGCGGTTCTACGAGCAGTACTTC.

This chain connects TRBV29-1 to TRBJ1-2; weak D call: TRBD1 (5 bases). V was trimmed by 7 bases and J by 2 bases, leaving 14 bases between them. The V gene's germline CDR1 is SQVTM and CDR2 ANQGSEA. CDR3 size: 13 residues. CDR3 in amino acids: CSAPSGGNYGYTF. Written as DNA, the CDR3 is TGCAGCGCTCCCTCGGGGGGGAACTATGGCTACACCTTC.

V and J are TRBV14 and TRBJ1-2; possible D gene TRBD1, 6 bases. The CDR3 runs to 13 residues. Trimming took off 1 base at V and 9 bases at J, with 12 bases between the two ends. CDR1 and CDR2 from the germline V gene are SGHDN and FVKESK. CDR3 DNA: TGTGCCAGCAGCCAAGGGGACATCGGGCGCTACACCTTC. Translating gives CASSQGDIGRYTF.

V and J are TRBV21-1 and TRBJ1-5. TRBV21-1 is shown as a pseudogene. This CDR3 is built from 13 residues. The CDR3 DNA reads as TGTGCCAGCAGCAAAGCGCGTGATCAGCCCCAGCATTTT. This encodes CASSKARDQPQHF.

This rearrangement joins TRBV20-1 to TRBJ2-2; TRBD2 matches at 8 bases. Trimming took 6 bases from V and 4 from J; bases not matched to a gene: 10. This CDR3 has 15 amino acids. CDR1 and CDR2 (germline): DFQATT, SNEGSKA (reference sequence). CDR3 nucleotide sequence: TGCAGTGCGACGAGAGCAACTAGCGGCACCGGGGAGCTGTTTTTT. Translation: CSATRATSGTGELFF.

This rearrangement joins TRBV9 to TRBJ1-1, with 7 bases lining up with TRBD1. CDR1 and CDR2 (germline): SGDLS, YYNGEE. The J segment lost 4 bases and the V segment lost 3 bases, leaving 3 bases of the junction unmatched. CDR3 size: 13 residues. The CDR3 loop is CASSGNRGTEAFF. DNA for the CDR3: TGTGCCAGCAGCGGTAACAGGGGCACTGAAGCTTTCTTT.

The sample holds one count of this clonotype. This sequence joins TRBV5-1 and TRBJ2-7, with 9 positions matching TRBD1. Germline CDR1 reads SGHRS; CDR2 reads YFSETQ. There are 14 residues in the CDR3. J lost 2 bases, V lost 5 bases, and 5 bases had no gene match. The CDR3 sequence is CASSRDRETYEQYF. The CDR3 DNA reads TGCGCCAGCAGTAGGGACAGGGAGACCTACGAGCAGTACTTC.

The rearrangement links TRBV29-1 to TRBJ2-7; D is unclear. Trimming removed 5 bases at V and 2 bases at J, with 10 bases between. The CDR3 is made up of 12 amino acids. Germline values: CDR1 SQVTM, CDR2 ANQGSEA. The DNA of the CDR3 is TGCAGCGTTCGTGACTCAACCTACGAGCAGTACTTC. It translates to CSVRDSTYEQYF.

V usage is TRBV12-3 or TRBV12-4 and J usage is TRBJ2-3; unclear D gene. The germline V and J ends were trimmed by 2 bases and 0 bases, with 3 bases remaining between them. This CDR3 has 13 residues. The CDR3 loop is CASSLHSTDTQYF. Written as DNA, the CDR3 is TGTGCCAGCAGTTTACACAGCACAGATACGCAGTATTTT.